This TCR beta chain came from a study of cytomegalovirus exposure and HLA in healthy donors. 13 Jbeta primers and 60 Vbeta primers were used for the PCR. The repertoire was sequenced with immunoSEQ multiplex PCR; TCRdb's copy has only in-frame clones and lacks some. The data hold some 150,000 clones, with roughly 80% observed a single time. Germline CDR1 reads DFQATT; CDR2 reads SNEGSKA (reference sequence). Deletions cut 3 bases from V and 7 bases from J, with 7 bases between. The CDR3 loop spans 11 amino acids. The TCR comes from a woman between 50 and 59 years old in good health and CMV-seronegative. The rearrangement joins TRBV20-1 to TRBJ2-1; D unclear. Input material: PBMCs. The CDR3 sequence: CSARVENEQFF. CDR3 in DNA: TGCAGTGCTAGGGTAGAGAATGAGCAGTTCTTC.